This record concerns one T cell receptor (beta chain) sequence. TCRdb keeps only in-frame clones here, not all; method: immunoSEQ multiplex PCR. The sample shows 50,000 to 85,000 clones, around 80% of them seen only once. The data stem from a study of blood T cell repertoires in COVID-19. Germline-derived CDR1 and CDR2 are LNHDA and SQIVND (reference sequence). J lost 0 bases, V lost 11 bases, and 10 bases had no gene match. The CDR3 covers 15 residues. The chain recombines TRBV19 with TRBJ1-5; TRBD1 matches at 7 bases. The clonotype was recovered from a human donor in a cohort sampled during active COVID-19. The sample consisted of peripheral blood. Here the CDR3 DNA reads TGTGCCTGCGGGACAGAGACATATAGCAATCAGCCCCAGCATTTT. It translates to CACGTETYSNQPQHF.